These 22 T cell receptor beta chains share one sample of origin, sequenced in a study of T cell responses to AZD1222 COVID-19 vaccine. Using immunoSEQ multiplex PCR, the repertoire was profiled, and TCRdb retains in-frame clones only, with some absent. The profile shows 100,000 to 150,000 clones, roughly nine tenths of them singletons. The starting material was peripheral blood, obtained on day 0 of AZD1222 vaccination. The source of these receptors is an adult in good health.

V usage is TRBV29-1 and J usage is TRBJ1-2; perhaps TRBD1 as D (5 bases). Trimming pared 3 bases from V and 8 bases from J, leaving 13 bases between. The CDR3 has 12 residues. Germline V gene lookup returns CDR1 SQVTM and CDR2 ANQGSEA. For the CDR3, the DNA is TGCAGCGTTGAGAGTCAGGGAGGCGGCTACACCTTC. Translating gives CSVESQGGGYTF.

This chain uses TRBV28 with TRBJ1-2; TRBD1 matches at 12 bases. This CDR3 has 14 amino acids. CDR1 is MDHEN, CDR2 SYDVKM, per germline. The trim removed 6 bases at V and 8 bases at J, leaving 7 bases unmatched. The DNA for the CDR3 is TGTGCCAGCAGACGGGGACAGGGGGCGAGAGGCTACACCTTC. Protein sequence: CASRRGQGARGYTF.

The J gene is TRBJ1-1, the V gene TRBV4-1; the D gene is possibly TRBD1 (5 bases). This CDR3 contains 14 residues. V lost 1 base, J lost 6 bases, and 12 bases lay in between. CDR1 and CDR2 (germline): MGHRA, YSYEKL. CDR3 residues: CASSQAYGAAEAFF. CDR3 DNA sequence: TGCGCCAGCAGCCAAGCGTACGGGGCCGCTGAAGCTTTCTTT.

The gene calls are TRBV7-9 and TRBJ1-2; tentative D call: TRBD1 (6 bases). V lost 4 bases, J lost 2 bases, and 23 bases lay in between. CDR3 length: 18 amino acids. Per germline, CDR1 SEHNR and CDR2 FQNEAQ (reference sequence). The CDR3 coding sequence is TGTGCCAGCAGCTCTGGGACATGGGACCCTACATTCAACTATGGCTACACCTTC. Translated, it gives CASSSGTWDPTFNYGYTF.

The chain recombines TRBV9 with TRBJ1-6; 7 bases are a match to TRBD1. V shed 0 bases and J 5 bases; nucleotides not matched to a gene: 8. The CDR3 covers 17 residues. Germline V gene data show CDR1 as SGDLS and CDR2 as YYNGEE. CDR3 DNA: TGTGCCAGCAGCGTAGGGTTACAGGGGAGGGATAATTCACCCCTCCACTTT. Translated, it gives CASSVGLQGRDNSPLHF. Filled out from reference TRBV9 and TRBJ1-6, the complete variable domain reads DSGVTQTPKHLITATGQRVTLRCSPRSGDLSVYWYQQSLDQGLQFLIQYYNGEERAKGNILERFSAQQFPDLHSELNLSSLELGDSALYFCASSVGLQGRDNSPLHFGNGTRLTVT.

This chain uses TRBV5-1 with TRBJ1-2, with D unclear. The CDR3 extends over 14 amino acids. Germline loops: CDR1 SGHRS, CDR2 YFSETQ. The V gene lost 4 bases and the J gene lost 2 bases, with 12 bases spanning the gap. The CDR3 region has the DNA TGCGCCAGCAGCACACTAGGTCTCAACTATGGCTACACCTTC. The encoded protein is CASSTLGLNYGYTF. The full variable domain, rest sourced from reference TRBV5-1 and TRBJ1-2, is KAGVTQTPRYLIKTRGQQVTLSCSPISGHRSVSWYQQTPGQGLQFLFEYFSETQRNKGNFPGRFSGRQFSNSRSEMNVSTLELGDSALYLCASSTLGLNYGYTFGSGTRLTVV.

A single count supports this clone. Here the CDR3 reads CATSLASGRGEQFF. CDR3 DNA sequence: TGTGCCACCAGTCTCGCTAGCGGGAGGGGTGAGCAGTTCTTC. The J gene is TRBJ2-1, the V gene TRBV24-1; 12 nucleotides align to TRBD2. The CDR3 extends over 14 amino acids. Germline CDR1 and CDR2: KGHDR and SFDVKD. The V segment lost 6 bases and the J segment 9 bases; nucleotides outside the gene matches: 5.

V gene TRBV24-1 combines with J gene TRBJ2-2, with D perhaps matching TRBD2 (5 bases). There are 14 residues in the CDR3. The germline V gene has CDR1 KGHDR and CDR2 SFDVKD. Trimming removed 1 base at V and 6 bases at J, with 8 bases between. CDR3 sequence (DNA): TGTGCCACCAGTGATTTCGGGGATGCCGGGGAGCTGTTTTTT. Its protein product is CATSDFGDAGELFF.

The chain uses TRBV5-1 and TRBJ2-3, with D unresolved. Trimming pared 0 bases from V and 2 bases from J, leaving 7 bases between. The CDR3 is 14 residues long. Germline V lookup: CDR1 SGHRS, CDR2 YFSETQ. The CDR3, as DNA: TGCGCCAGCAGCTTGGGCAGCCACACAGATACGCAGTATTTT. Translation gives CASSLGSHTDTQYF. Together with reference TRBV5-1 and TRBJ2-3, the CDR3 gives the full variable domain: KAGVTQTPRYLIKTRGQQVTLSCSPISGHRSVSWYQQTPGQGLQFLFEYFSETQRNKGNFPGRFSGRQFSNSRSEMNVSTLELGDSALYLCASSLGSHTDTQYFGPGTRLTVL.

The chain uses TRBV7-9 and TRBJ2-5; TRBD2 matches 7 bases. The CDR3 runs 14 residues. CDR1 and CDR2 from the germline V gene are SEHNR and FQNEAQ (reference sequence). Trimming removed 6 bases from V and 5 bases from J; junction bases left unmatched: 9. The CDR3 DNA sequence: TGTGCCAGCAGTCTCTCGGGGGGTGAGGAGACCCAGTACTTC. Its protein is CASSLSGGEETQYF.

This sequence joins TRBV7-2 and TRBJ2-1, with a tentative D call TRBD2 (5 bases). The germline V and J ends were trimmed by 2 bases and 10 bases, with 9 bases remaining between them. Germline-derived CDR1 and CDR2 are SGHTA and FQGNSA. The CDR3 extends over 12 amino acids. The CDR3 is CASSLPGLEQFF. CDR3 nucleotides: TGTGCCAGCAGCTTACCCGGACTCGAGCAGTTCTTC.

This clone was seen more than once but under ten times. V gene TRBV7-2 combines with J gene TRBJ2-2; D is undetermined. The germline V and J ends were trimmed by 2 bases and 4 bases, with 11 bases remaining between them. CDR1 and CDR2 (germline): SGHTA, FQGNSA. CDR3 size: 15 residues. CDR3 nucleotide sequence: TGTGCCAGCAGCTTATCCGGGCCAAGCACCGGGGAGCTGTTTTTT. This sequence encodes CASSLSGPSTGELFF. Drawing the rest from reference TRBV7-2 and TRBJ2-2, the complete variable domain is GAGVSQSPSNKVTEKGKDVELRCDPISGHTALYWYRQSLGQGLEFLIYFQGNSAPDKSGLPSDRFSAERTGGSVSTLTIQRTQQEDSAVYLCASSLSGPSTGELFFGEGSRLTVL.

The CDR3 spells CASKAGVNRNEQFF. CDR3 in DNA: TGTGCCAGCAAAGCGGGAGTAAACCGCAATGAGCAGTTCTTC. The chain uses TRBV6-5 and TRBJ2-1, with TRBD2 matching over 8 bases. V shed 7 bases and J 6 bases; nucleotides not matched to a gene: 8. CDR1 and CDR2 from the germline V gene are MNHEY and SVGAGI. The CDR3 covers 14 residues.

The CDR3 reads CASSFMWEETQYF. The CDR3 DNA is TGTGCCAGCAGCTTTATGTGGGAAGAGACCCAGTACTTC. The chain has TRBV7-2 and TRBJ2-5, with D unresolved. The CDR3 consists of 13 residues. V was clipped by 3 bases and J by 3 bases, with 8 bases between them. CDR1 SGHTA and CDR2 FQGNSA come from the germline V gene.

This rearrangement joins TRBV18 to TRBJ1-4; D remains unclear. The length of the CDR3 is 14 residues. Between the trimmed V and J ends, which lost 6 bases and 0 bases, there was a span of 8 bases. Per the germline V gene, CDR1 is KGHSH and CDR2 is LQKENI. The DNA of the CDR3 is TGTGCCAGCTCCCCGGTTGCAACTAATGAAAAACTGTTTTTT. Its protein is CASSPVATNEKLFF.

The chain carries TRBV12-3 or TRBV12-4 and TRBJ1-2; D remains unclear. Trimming cost V 3 bases and J 1 base, with 0 bases left between them. This CDR3 region has 11 residues. CDR3 nucleotide sequence: TGTGCCAGCAGTTTTAACTATGGCTACACCTTC. This sequence encodes CASSFNYGYTF.

The chain is built from TRBV19 and TRBJ1-4, with TRBD1 matching over 8 bases. Germline V gives CDR1 LNHDA, CDR2 SQIVND (reference sequence). This CDR3 has 17 amino acids. J lost 0 bases, V lost 6 bases, and 9 bases had no gene match. The CDR3 protein is CASSPLGQGATNEKLFF. The DNA of the CDR3 is TGTGCCAGTAGCCCCCTCGGACAGGGTGCAACTAATGAAAAACTGTTTTTT.

The chain combines TRBV6-7 with TRBJ2-7, with no clear D. TRBV6-7 qualifies as an ORF whose function is uncertain. The length of the CDR3 is 14 residues. Trimming left V 0 bases short and J 3 bases short, with 9 bases between. The CDR3 region has the DNA TGTGCCAGCAGTTACTCGACACTACTCTACGAGCAGTACTTC. Encoded protein: CASSYSTLLYEQYF.

J is TRBJ2-7 and V is TRBV5-6; 10 nucleotides line up with TRBD2. V lost 0 bases and J lost 3; bases outside the gene matches: 6. Looked up from germline, CDR1 is SGHDT and CDR2 is YYEEEE. This CDR3 region has 16 residues. The CDR3 nucleotides are TGTGCCAGCAGCTTGGGCCCTAGCGGGAGTATCTACGAGCAGTACTTC. This translates into CASSLGPSGSIYEQYF.

This CDR3 reads CASGMGGLGEQYF. For the CDR3, the DNA is TGTGCCAGCGGGATGGGGGGTTTGGGTGAGCAGTACTTC. J is TRBJ2-7 and V is TRBV7-2, with D possibly TRBD2 on 6 matching bases. CDR1 SGHTA and CDR2 FQGNSA come from the germline V gene. The CDR3 totals 13 residues. V lost 8 bases, J lost 7 bases, and 18 bases lay in between.

The rearrangement links TRBV2 to TRBJ2-2; tentative D call: TRBD2 (6 bases). Germline assignment: CDR1 SNHLY and CDR2 FYNNEI. V lost 6 bases, J lost 3 bases, and 14 bases lay in between. This CDR3 is built from 15 residues. The CDR3 protein is CASRWSGGYTGELFF. The CDR3 DNA reads TGTGCCAGCAGGTGGTCAGGAGGGTACACCGGGGAGCTGTTTTTT.

The chain couples TRBV4-1 to TRBJ1-1, with D perhaps matching TRBD1 (5 bases). V was cut by 1 base and J by 4 bases, with 13 bases left in between. This CDR3 is built from 15 residues. Per germline, CDR1 MGHRA and CDR2 YSYEKL. CDR3 coding DNA: TGCGCCAGCAGCCAAGGGTACGGGGCTAGCACTGAAGCTTTCTTT. Protein: CASSQGYGASTEAFF.